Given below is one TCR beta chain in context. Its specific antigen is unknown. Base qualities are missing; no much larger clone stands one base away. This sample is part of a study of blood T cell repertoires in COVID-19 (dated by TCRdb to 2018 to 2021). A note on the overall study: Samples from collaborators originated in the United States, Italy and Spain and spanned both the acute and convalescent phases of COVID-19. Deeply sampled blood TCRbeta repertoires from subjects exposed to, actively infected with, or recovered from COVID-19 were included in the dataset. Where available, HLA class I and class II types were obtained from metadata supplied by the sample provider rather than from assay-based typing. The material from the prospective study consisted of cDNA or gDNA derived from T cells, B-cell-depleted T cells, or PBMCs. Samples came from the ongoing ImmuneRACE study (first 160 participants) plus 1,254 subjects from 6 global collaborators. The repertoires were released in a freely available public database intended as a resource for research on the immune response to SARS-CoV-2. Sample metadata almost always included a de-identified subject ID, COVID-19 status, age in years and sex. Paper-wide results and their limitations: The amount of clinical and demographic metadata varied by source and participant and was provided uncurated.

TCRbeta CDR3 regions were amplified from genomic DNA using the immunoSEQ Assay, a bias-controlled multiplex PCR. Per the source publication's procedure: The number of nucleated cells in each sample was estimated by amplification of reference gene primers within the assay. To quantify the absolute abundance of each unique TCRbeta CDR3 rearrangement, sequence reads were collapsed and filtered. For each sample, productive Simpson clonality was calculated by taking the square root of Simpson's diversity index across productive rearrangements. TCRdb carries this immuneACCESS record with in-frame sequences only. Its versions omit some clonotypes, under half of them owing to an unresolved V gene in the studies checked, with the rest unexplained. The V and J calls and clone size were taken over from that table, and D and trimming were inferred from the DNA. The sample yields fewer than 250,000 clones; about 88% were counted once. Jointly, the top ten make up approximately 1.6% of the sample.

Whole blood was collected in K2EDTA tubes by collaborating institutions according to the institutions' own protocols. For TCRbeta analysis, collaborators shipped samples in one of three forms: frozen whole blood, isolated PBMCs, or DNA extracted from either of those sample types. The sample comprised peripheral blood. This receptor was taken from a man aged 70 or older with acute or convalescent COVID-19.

The DNA sequence is TGTGCCAGTACGACTACGAATTACAATGAGCAGTTCTTC. Its coded protein is CASTTTNYNEQFF. The chain employs TRBV19 and TRBJ2-1; a tentative D match to TRBD2 spans 5 bases. Counted from cysteine to phenylalanine, this CDR3 has 13 amino acids. Of the read, only the CDR3 DNA is kept; its 39 bases are in frame from base 1. The junction carries 11 bases between V and J, which are trimmed by 7 bases and 4 bases respectively. The germline V gene (reference sequence) supplies CDR1 LNHDA and CDR2 SQIVND. Supplemented by the reference TRBV19 and TRBJ2-1 proteins around the CDR3, the complete variable domain is DGGITQSPKYLFRKEGQNVTLSCEQNLNHDAMYWYRQDPGQGLRLIYYSQIVNDFQKGDIAEGYSVSREKKESFPLTVTSAQKNPTAFYLCASTTTNYNEQFFGPGTRLTVL.